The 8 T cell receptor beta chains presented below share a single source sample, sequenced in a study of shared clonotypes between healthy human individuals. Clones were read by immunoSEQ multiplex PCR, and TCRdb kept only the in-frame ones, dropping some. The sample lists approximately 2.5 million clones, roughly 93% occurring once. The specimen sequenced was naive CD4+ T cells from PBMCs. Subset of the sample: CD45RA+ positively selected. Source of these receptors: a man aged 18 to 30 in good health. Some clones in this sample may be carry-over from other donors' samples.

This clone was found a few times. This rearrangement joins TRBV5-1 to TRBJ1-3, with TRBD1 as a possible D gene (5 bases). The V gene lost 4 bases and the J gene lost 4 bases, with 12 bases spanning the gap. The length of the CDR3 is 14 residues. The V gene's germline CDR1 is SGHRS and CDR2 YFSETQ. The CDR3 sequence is CASSPGHGGNTIYF. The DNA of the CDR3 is TGCGCCAGCAGCCCAGGGCATGGGGGAAACACCATATATTTT.

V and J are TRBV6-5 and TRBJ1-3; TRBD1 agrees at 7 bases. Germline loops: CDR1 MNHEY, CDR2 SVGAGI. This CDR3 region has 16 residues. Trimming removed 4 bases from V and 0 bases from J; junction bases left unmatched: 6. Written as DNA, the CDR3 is TGTGCCAGCAGTTCCTACAGGGGTCTCTCTGGAAACACCATATATTTT. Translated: CASSSYRGLSGNTIYF.

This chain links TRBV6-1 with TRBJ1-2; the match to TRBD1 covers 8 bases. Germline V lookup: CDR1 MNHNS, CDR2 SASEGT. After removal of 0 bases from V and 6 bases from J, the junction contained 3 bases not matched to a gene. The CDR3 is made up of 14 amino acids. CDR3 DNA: TGTGCCAGCAGTGAAGCTCAGGGGGCGCATGGCTACACCTTC. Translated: CASSEAQGAHGYTF.

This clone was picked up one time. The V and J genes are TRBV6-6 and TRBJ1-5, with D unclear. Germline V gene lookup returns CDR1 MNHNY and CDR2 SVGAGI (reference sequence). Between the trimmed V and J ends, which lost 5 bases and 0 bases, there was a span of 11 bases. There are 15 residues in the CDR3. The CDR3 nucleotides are TGTGCCAGCAGTCCGGGAAGGTATAGCAATCAGCCCCAGCATTTT. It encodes CASSPGRYSNQPQHF.

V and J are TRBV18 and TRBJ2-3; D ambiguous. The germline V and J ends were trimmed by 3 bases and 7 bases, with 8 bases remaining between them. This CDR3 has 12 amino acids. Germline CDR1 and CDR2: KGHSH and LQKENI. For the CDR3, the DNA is TGTGCCAGCTCACCTCAAGGATATACGCAGTATTTT. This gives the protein CASSPQGYTQYF. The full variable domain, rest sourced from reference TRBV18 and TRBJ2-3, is NAGVMQNPRHLVRRRGQEARLRCSPMKGHSHVYWYRQLPEEGLKFMVYLQKENIIDESGMPKERFSAEFPKEGPSILRIQQVVRGDSAAYFCASSPQGYTQYFGPGTRLTVL.

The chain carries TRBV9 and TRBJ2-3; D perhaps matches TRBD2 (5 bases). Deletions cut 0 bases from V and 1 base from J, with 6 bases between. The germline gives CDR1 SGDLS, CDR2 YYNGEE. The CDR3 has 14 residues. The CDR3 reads CASSVDSGTDTQYF. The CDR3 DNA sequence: TGTGCCAGCAGCGTAGATAGCGGCACAGATACGCAGTATTTT.

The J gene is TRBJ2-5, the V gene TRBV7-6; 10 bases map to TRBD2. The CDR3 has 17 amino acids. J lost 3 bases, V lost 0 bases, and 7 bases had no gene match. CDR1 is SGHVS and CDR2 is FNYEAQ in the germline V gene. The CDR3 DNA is TGTGCCAGCAGCTTAGCTCTAGCGGGAGTGGGTGAAGAGACCCAGTACTTC. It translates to CASSLALAGVGEETQYF.

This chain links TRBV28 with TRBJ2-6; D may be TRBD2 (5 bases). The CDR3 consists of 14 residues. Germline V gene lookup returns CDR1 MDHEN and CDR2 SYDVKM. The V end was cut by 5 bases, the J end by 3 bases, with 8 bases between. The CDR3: CASSNGGGANVLTF. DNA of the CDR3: TGTGCCAGCAGTAACGGAGGTGGGGCCAACGTCCTGACTTTC.